In its sample, the clone carrying this TCR beta chain was seen once. The sample is drawn from a study of blood T cell repertoires in COVID-19. Assay used: immunoSEQ multiplex PCR; TCRdb lists only in-frame clones, some missing. Seen here are 210,000 or so clones, under 90% observed once, and the top ten hold roughly 18%. The CDR3 contains 17 residues. CDR1 MNHEY and CDR2 SVGEGT come from the germline V gene. Trimming removed 2 bases from V and 3 bases from J; junction bases left unmatched: 11. The V call is TRBV6-2 or TRBV6-3, the J call TRBJ2-7, with 9 bases identical to TRBD2. Sequencing was done on a sample of peripheral blood. The TCR sequence derives from a woman older than 75 with active or convalescent COVID-19. The CDR3 region has the DNA TGTGCCAGCAGTTACCAAGCGGGGGGTCCTCCATTCTACGAGCAGTACTTC. Protein: CASSYQAGGPPFYEQYF.